This T cell receptor beta chain was observed in a study of CD8 T cells in ankylosing spondylitis. The table lists this clonotype with a few counts. Quantitative molecular-barcoded 5'-RACE generated the TCR beta libraries. TCRdb analysed the 5' RACE reads with MiXCR anew, one entry per CDR3 protein. The table has approximately 240,000 distinct CDR3 sequences, approximately 24% seen once. Trimming at V came to 5 bases and at J to 3 bases, leaving 9 bases not matched to a gene. Germline V CDR1 and CDR2: ENHRY, SYGVKD. The CDR3 spans 18 residues. This sequence was found in a male donor with ankylosing spondylitis or in good health (not recorded which). The rearrangement uses TRBV10-3 and TRBJ2-1; the match to TRBD2 covers 14 bases. The material sequenced was blood, either unsorted or a sorted T cell fraction (not recorded which). CDR3 sequence: CAISPGLAGAYNYNEQFF. The CDR3 DNA is TGTGCCATCAGTCCGGGACTAGCGGGGGCGTACAACTACAATGAGCAGTTCTTC.